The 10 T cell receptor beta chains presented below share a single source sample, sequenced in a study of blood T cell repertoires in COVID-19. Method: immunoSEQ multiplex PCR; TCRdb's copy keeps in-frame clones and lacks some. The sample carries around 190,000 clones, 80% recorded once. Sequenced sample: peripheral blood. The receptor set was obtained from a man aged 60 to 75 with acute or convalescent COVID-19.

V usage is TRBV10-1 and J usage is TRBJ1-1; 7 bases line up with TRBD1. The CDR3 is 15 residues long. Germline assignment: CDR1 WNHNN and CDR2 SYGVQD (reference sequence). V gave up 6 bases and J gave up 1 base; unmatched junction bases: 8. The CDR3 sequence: CASSGDRDRNTEAFF. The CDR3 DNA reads TGCGCCAGCAGCGGCGACAGGGATCGGAACACTGAAGCTTTCTTT.

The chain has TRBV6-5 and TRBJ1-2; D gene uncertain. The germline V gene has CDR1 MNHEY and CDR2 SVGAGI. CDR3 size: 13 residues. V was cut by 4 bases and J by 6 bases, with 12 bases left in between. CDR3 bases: TGTGCCAGCAGTTTAGGCGGGCTGCATGGCTACACCTTC. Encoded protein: CASSLGGLHGYTF.

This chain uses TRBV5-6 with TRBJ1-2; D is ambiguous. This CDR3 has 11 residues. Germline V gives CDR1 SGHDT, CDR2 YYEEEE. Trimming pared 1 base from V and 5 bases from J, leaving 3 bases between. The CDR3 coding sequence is TGTGCCAGCAGCTTGTTATATGGCTACACCTTC. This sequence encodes CASSLLYGYTF.

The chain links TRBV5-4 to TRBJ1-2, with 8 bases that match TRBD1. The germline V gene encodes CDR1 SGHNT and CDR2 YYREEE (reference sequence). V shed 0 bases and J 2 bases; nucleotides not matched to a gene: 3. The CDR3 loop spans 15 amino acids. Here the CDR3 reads CASSLGTGKNYGYTF. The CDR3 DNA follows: TGTGCCAGCAGCTTGGGGACAGGGAAGAACTATGGCTACACCTTC.

The CDR3 sequence is CASGSLPGQQHF. In DNA form, the CDR3 reads TGTGCTAGTGGTTCCCTCCCGGGACAGCAGCATTTT. The rearrangement joins TRBV12-5 to TRBJ1-5; 7 bases match TRBD1. Per the germline V gene, CDR1 is LGHNT and CDR2 is FRNRAP. The CDR3 sequence is 12 residues long. Trimming removed 4 bases from V and 13 bases from J; junction bases left unmatched: 7.

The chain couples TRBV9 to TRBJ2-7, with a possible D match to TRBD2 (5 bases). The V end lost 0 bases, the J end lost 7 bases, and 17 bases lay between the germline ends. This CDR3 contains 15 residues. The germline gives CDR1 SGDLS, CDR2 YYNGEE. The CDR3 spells CASSVGSLASMEQYF. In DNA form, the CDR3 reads TGTGCCAGCAGCGTAGGTTCCCTAGCCAGCATGGAGCAGTACTTC. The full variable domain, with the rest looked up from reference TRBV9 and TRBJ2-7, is DSGVTQTPKHLITATGQRVTLRCSPRSGDLSVYWYQQSLDQGLQFLIQYYNGEERAKGNILERFSAQQFPDLHSELNLSSLELGDSALYFCASSVGSLASMEQYFGPGTRLTVT.

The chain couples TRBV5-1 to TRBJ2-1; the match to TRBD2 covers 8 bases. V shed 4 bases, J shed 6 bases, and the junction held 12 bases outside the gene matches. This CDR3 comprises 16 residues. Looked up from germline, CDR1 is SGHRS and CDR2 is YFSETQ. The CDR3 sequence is CASSPRTAGLANEQFF. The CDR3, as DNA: TGCGCCAGCAGCCCCCGGACAGCAGGACTAGCCAATGAGCAGTTCTTC.

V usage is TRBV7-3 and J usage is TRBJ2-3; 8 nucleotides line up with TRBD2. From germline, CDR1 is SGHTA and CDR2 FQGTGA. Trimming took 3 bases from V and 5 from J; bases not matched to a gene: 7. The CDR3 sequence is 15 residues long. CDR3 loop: CASSFIAGSGDTQYF. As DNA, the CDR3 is TGTGCCAGCAGCTTTATAGCGGGATCAGGAGATACGCAGTATTTT.

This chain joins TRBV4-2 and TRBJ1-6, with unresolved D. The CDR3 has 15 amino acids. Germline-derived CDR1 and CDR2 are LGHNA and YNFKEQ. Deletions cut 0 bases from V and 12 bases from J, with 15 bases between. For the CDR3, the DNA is TGTGCCAGCAGCCAAGAAGAGGTGGCTAATCAACCCCTCCACTTT. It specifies CASSQEEVANQPLHF.

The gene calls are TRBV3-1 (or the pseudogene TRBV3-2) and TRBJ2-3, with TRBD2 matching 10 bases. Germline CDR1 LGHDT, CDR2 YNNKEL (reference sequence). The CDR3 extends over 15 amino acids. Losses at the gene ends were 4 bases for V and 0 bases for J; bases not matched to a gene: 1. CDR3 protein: CASSRGLASTDTQYF. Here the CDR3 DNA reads TGTGCCAGCAGCCGGGGACTAGCGAGCACAGATACGCAGTATTTT.